The present entry profiles one TCR beta chain with its context. The target antigen is unknown. TCRdb re-derived calls from the reads in MiXCR, one entry per CDR3 protein. Of hundreds of thousands of distinct CDR3 sequences in the sample, roughly a third were seen once. These data originate in a study of T cell repertoires in cytomegalovirus infection. Looking at the study overall: Public TCR beta signatures provided an indication of both CMV infection and a matching HLA type.

V dropped 5 bases and J dropped 3 bases, with 25 bases sitting between them. CDR3 length equals 19 residues. CDR1 and CDR2 (germline): MNHEY, SVGEGT. Whole-study findings and limits: In two of eight donors, the top clonotype was HLA-C-restricted CMV-specific. Summed public TCR beta family frequency identified CMV carriers bearing the relevant HLA.

The chain couples TRBV6-2 or TRBV6-3 to TRBJ2-2, with D perhaps assigned TRBD1 or TRBD2 (7 bases each). The source material was cultured CD8+ T cells from PBMCs, sampled from culture after CMV antigen stimulation. This TCR was sampled from a human donor in good health (CMV status not recorded). Some clones in this sample may be carry-over from other donors' samples. This chain's CDR3 is CASSSWGGGQPDDTGELFF. The DNA of the CDR3 is TGTGCCAGCAGTAGTTGGGGAGGGGGACAGCCAGACGACACCGGGGAGCTGTTTTTT.